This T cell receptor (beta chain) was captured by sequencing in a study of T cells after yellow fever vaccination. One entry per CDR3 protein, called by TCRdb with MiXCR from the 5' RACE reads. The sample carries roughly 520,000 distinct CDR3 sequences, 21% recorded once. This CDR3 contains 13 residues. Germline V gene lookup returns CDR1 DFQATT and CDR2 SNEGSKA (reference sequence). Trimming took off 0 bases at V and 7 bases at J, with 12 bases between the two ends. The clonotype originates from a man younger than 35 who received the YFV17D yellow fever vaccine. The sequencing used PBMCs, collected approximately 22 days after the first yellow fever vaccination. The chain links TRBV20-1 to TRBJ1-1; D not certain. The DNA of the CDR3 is TGCAGTGCTAGAGATCCGAGTTTAGGTGAAGCTTTCTTT. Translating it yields CSARDPSLGEAFF.